The subject of this entry is one T cell receptor (beta chain). Its cognate antigen is unknown. Profiled with immunoSEQ multiplex PCR; TCRdb holds only in-frame clones, not every one. The sample holds over 1.4 million clones; approximately 97% are singletons and the top ten take over 1%. This entry comes from a study of shared clonotypes between healthy human individuals. CDR1 LNHDA and CDR2 SQIVND come from the germline V gene (reference sequence). The J segment lost 4 bases and the V segment lost 6 bases, leaving 18 bases of the junction unmatched. This CDR3 comprises 19 residues. Overall study results and limits: Lower generation probabilities were found for non-shared clonotypes than for those shared by all four donors.

The origin of this receptor is a man aged 25-40 years in good health. Specimen: naive CD4+ T cells sorted from blood. Noted subset: CD45RA+ positively selected. V is TRBV19 and J is TRBJ2-1; TRBD2 aligns across 10 bases. The CDR3 here is CASRGYSSPSGREYNEQFF. The CDR3 region has the DNA TGTGCCAGTAGGGGGTATAGCTCCCCTAGCGGGAGAGAGTACAATGAGCAGTTCTTC. Full variable domain (missing parts from reference TRBV19 and TRBJ2-1): DGGITQSPKYLFRKEGQNVTLSCEQNLNHDAMYWYRQDPGQGLRLIYYSQIVNDFQKGDIAEGYSVSREKKESFPLTVTSAQKNPTAFYLCASRGYSSPSGREYNEQFFGPGTRLTVL.